This T cell receptor (beta chain) was obtained from a study of T cells in tuberculosis. Time point noted: new active TB diagnosis, blood taken before or within 7 days of starting treatment. CDR3 length equals 18 residues. Germline loops: CDR1 WSHSY, CDR2 SAAADI. V shed 0 bases, J shed 2 bases, and the junction held 11 bases outside the gene matches. The repertoire was sequenced with immunoSEQ multiplex PCR; TCRdb's copy has only in-frame clones and lacks some. The data contain 29,000 or so clones, about 92% of them seen just once; the ten biggest clones take up 6.8%. The sample was PBMCs, taken at tuberculosis diagnosis. The sequence came from an adult with tuberculosis. This chain joins TRBV10-2 and TRBJ2-7, with TRBD2 identical over 9 bases. CDR3 sequence: CASSESFMLAGLPYEQYF. CDR3 DNA sequence: TGCGCCAGCAGTGAGTCGTTTATGCTAGCGGGACTTCCCTACGAGCAGTACTTC.